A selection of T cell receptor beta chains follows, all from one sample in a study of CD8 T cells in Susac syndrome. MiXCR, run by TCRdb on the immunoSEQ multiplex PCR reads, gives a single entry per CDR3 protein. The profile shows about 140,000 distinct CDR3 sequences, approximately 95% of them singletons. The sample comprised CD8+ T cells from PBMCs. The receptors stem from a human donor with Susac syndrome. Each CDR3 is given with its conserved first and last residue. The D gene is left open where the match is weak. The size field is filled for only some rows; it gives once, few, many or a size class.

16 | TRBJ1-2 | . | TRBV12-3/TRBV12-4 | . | CASSHSKQGIPYGYTF | TGTGCCAGCAGTCACTCGAAACAAGGAATACCCTATGGCTACACCTTC
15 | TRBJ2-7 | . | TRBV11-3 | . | CASSQEDSSTYEQYF | TGTGCCAGCAGCCAAGAGGACAGCTCCACCTACGAGCAGTACTTC
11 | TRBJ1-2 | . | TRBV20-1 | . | CSARDGDGYTF | TGCAGTGCTAGAGATGGAGATGGCTACACCTTC
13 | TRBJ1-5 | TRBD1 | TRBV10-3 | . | CAIRGQDGQPQHF | TGTGCCATCAGGGGACAGGATGGACAGCCCCAGCATTTT
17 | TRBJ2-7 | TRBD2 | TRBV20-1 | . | CSASPNPRLAGSYEQYF | TGCAGTGCTAGTCCAAATCCGAGACTAGCGGGGTCCTACGAGCAGTACTTC
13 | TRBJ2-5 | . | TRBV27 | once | CASSLIGRETQYF | TGTGCCAGCAGTTTGATAGGGCGAGAGACCCAGTACTTC
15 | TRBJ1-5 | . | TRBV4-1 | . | CASSQADSRNQPQHF | TGCGCCAGCAGCCAAGCAGACAGCCGGAATCAGCCCCAGCATTTT
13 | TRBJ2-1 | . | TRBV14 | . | CASSPLDHNEQFF | TGTGCCAGCAGCCCCCTGGACCACAATGAGCAGTTCTTC
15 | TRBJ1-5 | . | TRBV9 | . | CASSSDDGGNQPQHF | TGTGCCAGCAGCTCTGACGATGGGGGGAATCAGCCCCAGCATTTT
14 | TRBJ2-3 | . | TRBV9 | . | CASSEPAWPDTQYF | TGTGCCAGCAGCGAGCCGGCTTGGCCCGATACGCAGTATTTT
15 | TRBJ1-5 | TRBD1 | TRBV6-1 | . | CASSERRGLGQPQHF | TGTGCCAGCAGTGAACGGAGGGGGCTCGGACAGCCCCAGCATTTT
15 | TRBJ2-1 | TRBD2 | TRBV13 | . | CASSPSGRSHNEQFF | TGTGCCAGCAGCCCTAGCGGGCGATCCCACAATGAGCAGTTCTTC
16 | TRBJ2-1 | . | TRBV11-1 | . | CASSSWTSGVDNEQFF | TGTGCCAGCAGCTCTTGGACCTCCGGGGTGGACAATGAGCAGTTCTTC
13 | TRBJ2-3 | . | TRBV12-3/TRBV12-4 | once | CASSFDSTDTQYF | TGTGCCAGCAGTTTTGACAGCACAGATACGCAGTATTTT
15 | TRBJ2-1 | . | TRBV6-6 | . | CASSLRADSYNEQFF | TGTGCCAGCAGTTTACGAGCGGACTCCTACAATGAGCAGTTCTTC
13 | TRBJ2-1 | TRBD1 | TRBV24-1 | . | CATSEGDSGEQFF | TGTGCCACCAGTGAAGGGGACAGTGGTGAGCAGTTCTTC
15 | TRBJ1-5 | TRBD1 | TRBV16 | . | CASSPGQGGNQPQHF | TGTGCCAGCAGCCCTGGACAGGGAGGCAATCAGCCCCAGCATTTT
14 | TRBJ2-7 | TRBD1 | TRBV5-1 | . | CASSSDRVSYEQYF | TGCGCCAGCAGCTCGGACAGGGTCTCGTACGAGCAGTACTTC
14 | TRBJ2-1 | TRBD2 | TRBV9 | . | CASSEGLGDNEQFF | TGTGCCAGCAGCGAGGGACTAGGGGACAATGAGCAGTTCTTC
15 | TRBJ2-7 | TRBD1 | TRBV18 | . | CASSPDGQGIYEQYF | TGTGCCAGCTCACCCGACGGACAGGGGATCTACGAGCAGTACTTC
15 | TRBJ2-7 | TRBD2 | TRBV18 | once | CASSPSGLVYGEQYF | TGTGCCAGCTCACCCTCCGGACTAGTTTACGGCGAGCAGTACTTC
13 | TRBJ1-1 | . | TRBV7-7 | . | CASSFTGNTEAFF | TGTGCTAGCAGCTTCACAGGGAACACTGAAGCTTTCTTT
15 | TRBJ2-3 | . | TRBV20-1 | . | CSVPVGGLGTDTQYF | TGCAGTGTGCCCGTAGGGGGGCTGGGCACAGATACGCAGTATTTT
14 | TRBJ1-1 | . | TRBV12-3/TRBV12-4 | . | CASTGQSVGSEAFF | TGTGCCAGCACCGGACAGTCCGTCGGGTCTGAAGCTTTCTTT
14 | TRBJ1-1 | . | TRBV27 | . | CASSPGVSNTEAFF | TGTGCCAGCAGCCCGGGAGTGTCGAACACTGAAGCTTTCTTT
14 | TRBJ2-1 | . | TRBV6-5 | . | CASSFQGSNNEQFF | TGTGCCAGCAGTTTTCAGGGTTCCAACAATGAGCAGTTCTTC
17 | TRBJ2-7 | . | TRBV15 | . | CATSGDLGSGMAYEQYF | TGTGCCACCAGCGGGGACCTCGGGTCGGGAATGGCGTACGAGCAGTACTTC
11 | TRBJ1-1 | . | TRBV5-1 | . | CATHLGAEAFF | TGCGCCACCCATCTGGGGGCTGAAGCTTTCTTT